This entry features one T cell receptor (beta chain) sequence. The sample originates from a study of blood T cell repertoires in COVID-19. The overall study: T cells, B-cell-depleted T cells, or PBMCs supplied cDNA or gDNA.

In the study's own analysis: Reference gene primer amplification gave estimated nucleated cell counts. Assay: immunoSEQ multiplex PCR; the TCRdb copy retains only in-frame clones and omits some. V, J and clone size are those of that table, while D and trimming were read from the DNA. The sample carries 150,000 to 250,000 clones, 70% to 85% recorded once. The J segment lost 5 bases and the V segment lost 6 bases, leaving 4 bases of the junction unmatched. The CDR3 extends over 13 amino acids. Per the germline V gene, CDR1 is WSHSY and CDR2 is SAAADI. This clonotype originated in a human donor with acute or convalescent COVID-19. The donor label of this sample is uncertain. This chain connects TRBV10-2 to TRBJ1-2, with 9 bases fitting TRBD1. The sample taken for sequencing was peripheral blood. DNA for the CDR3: TGCGCCAGCAGCGGACAGGGGCTGTATGGCTACACCTTC. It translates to CASSGQGLYGYTF.